Shown below are 18 T cell receptor beta chains from a single sample sequenced in a study of Ad26.COV2.S vaccination and SARS-CoV-2 variants. The treatment was: around 19 received Ad26.COV2.S at low or high dose, single or two shots; about five received placebo; per-sample allocation not given. Sampling was done on day 63 after the first vaccine or placebo injection. The repertoire was sequenced with immunoSEQ multiplex PCR; TCRdb's copy has only in-frame clones and lacks some. The repertoire includes 200,000 to 300,000 clones, 87% of them detected once, and about 2.7% sits in the top ten. The starting material was peripheral blood, obtained in a trial of Ad26.COV2.S vaccine versus placebo. The origin of the receptors is a person between 18 and 65 years old who received the Ad26.COV2.S COVID-19 vaccine or a placebo.

V gene TRBV7-2 combines with J gene TRBJ2-3, with D possibly being TRBD2 (7 bases). Germline V gene data show CDR1 as SGHTA and CDR2 as FQGNSA. The CDR3 spans 15 residues. Trimming took off 4 bases at V and 11 bases at J, with 22 bases between the two ends. CDR3 sequence reads: CASSSGGQVEVGQYF. In DNA form, the CDR3 reads TGTGCCAGCAGCTCGGGGGGCCAAGTCGAGGTCGGGCAGTATTTT.

The chain is built from TRBV29-1 and TRBJ1-5; unclear D gene. CDR1 and CDR2 from the germline V gene are SQVTM and ANQGSEA. The CDR3 sequence is 13 residues long. V lost 3 bases and J lost 0, with 6 bases in between. CDR3 residues: CSVETNSNQPQHF. For the CDR3, the DNA is TGCAGCGTTGAGACCAATAGCAATCAGCCCCAGCATTTT.

This rearrangement joins TRBV7-9 to TRBJ2-5; maybe TRBD2 (6 bases). Trimming removed 3 bases from V and 4 bases from J, with 18 bases in between. Germline V gene data show CDR1 as SEHNR and CDR2 as FQNEAQ (reference sequence). The CDR3 runs 16 residues. The CDR3 protein is CASSFLASTNRETQYF. The CDR3 nucleotides are TGTGCCAGCAGCTTTCTAGCGTCCACCAATAGAGAGACCCAGTACTTC.

The genes are TRBV19 and TRBJ1-1, with D maybe TRBD1 (5 bases). CDR3 size: 15 residues. Between the trimmed V and J ends, which lost 5 bases and 0 bases, there was a span of 13 bases. Germline CDR1 is LNHDA and CDR2 is SQIVND (reference sequence). The CDR3, as DNA: TGTGCCAGTAGTCTTCAGGGCAGACTGAACACTGAAGCTTTCTTT. The encoded protein is CASSLQGRLNTEAFF.

The rearrangement links TRBV11-1 to TRBJ2-3; D not certain. Germline lookup yields CDR1 SGHAT and CDR2 FQDESV (reference sequence). The V gene lost 8 bases and the J gene lost 6 bases, with 21 bases spanning the gap. The length of the CDR3 is 15 residues. CDR3 region: CASLIGPQRWDTQYF. For the CDR3, the DNA is TGTGCCAGCCTTATAGGCCCCCAGAGGTGGGATACGCAGTATTTT.

The chain combines TRBV14 with TRBJ2-1, with D perhaps matching TRBD2 (5 bases). V was shortened by 0 bases and J by 0 bases, with 9 bases between the two germline ends. Germline CDR1 SGHDN, CDR2 FVKESK. The CDR3 contains 16 residues. In nucleotides, the CDR3 is TGTGCCAGCAGCCAAGAACCCGGGAACTCCTACAATGAGCAGTTCTTC. It codes for CASSQEPGNSYNEQFF. Complete variable domain (other parts from reference TRBV14 and TRBJ2-1): EAGVTQFPSHSVIEKGQTVTLRCDPISGHDNLYWYRRVMGKEIKFLLHFVKESKQDESGMPNNRFLAERTGGTYSTLKVQPAELEDSGVYFCASSQEPGNSYNEQFFGPGTRLTVL.

V is TRBV4-1 and J is TRBJ1-1, with D possibly matching TRBD1 (6 bases). Germline V gives CDR1 MGHRA, CDR2 YSYEKL. This CDR3 has 16 residues. The V gene lost 0 bases and the J gene lost 6 bases, with 17 bases spanning the gap. The CDR3 loop reads CASSQDGGAIVAEAFF. The DNA for the CDR3 is TGCGCCAGCAGCCAAGACGGGGGGGCTATTGTCGCTGAAGCTTTCTTT.

This clone was picked up one time. The chain recombines TRBV6-6 with TRBJ1-5; D is uncertain. Germline V CDR1 and CDR2: MNHNY, SVGAGI (reference sequence). The germline V and J ends were trimmed by 2 bases and 1 base, with 6 bases remaining between them. This CDR3 has 14 amino acids. Here the CDR3 reads CASSYDRSNQPQHF. For the CDR3, the DNA is TGTGCCAGCAGTTACGACCGAAGCAATCAGCCCCAGCATTTT.

This clone was seen more than once but under ten times. This chain uses TRBV19 with TRBJ1-5; 7 positions match TRBD1. The CDR3 contains 15 residues. J lost 4 bases, V lost 4 bases, and 7 bases had no gene match. Germline assignment: CDR1 LNHDA and CDR2 SQIVND (reference sequence). CDR3 sequence: CASSRSGTVNQPQHF. In DNA, the CDR3 is TGTGCCAGTAGTAGATCCGGGACAGTAAATCAGCCCCAGCATTTT.

This chain joins TRBV19 and TRBJ1-5; D not resolved. CDR1 and CDR2 from the germline V gene are LNHDA and SQIVND (reference sequence). V lost 1 base to trimming and J lost 5 bases, with 18 bases between them. The CDR3 contains 17 residues. In DNA form, the CDR3 reads TGTGCCAGTAGTATAGCTCCCCGGACGTCGCGGGATCAGCCCCAGCATTTT. Protein product: CASSIAPRTSRDQPQHF.

The V call is TRBV7-2, the J call TRBJ1-3; D gene unclear. V gave up 1 base and J gave up 2 bases, with 9 bases separating them. CDR3 size: 15 residues. Germline V CDR1 and CDR2: SGHTA, FQGNSA. The CDR3 DNA is TGTGCCAGCAGCTTAGATCGGGCCCCTGGAAACACCATATATTTT. This sequence encodes CASSLDRAPGNTIYF. Combining the CDR3 with reference TRBV7-2 and TRBJ1-3 gives the whole variable domain GAGVSQSPSNKVTEKGKDVELRCDPISGHTALYWYRQSLGQGLEFLIYFQGNSAPDKSGLPSDRFSAERTGGSVSTLTIQRTQQEDSAVYLCASSLDRAPGNTIYFGEGSWLTVV.

This chain joins TRBV6-2 or TRBV6-3 and TRBJ2-1; 11 bases are a match to TRBD2. The germline gives CDR1 MNHEY, CDR2 SVGEGT. V trimming: 0 bases; J trimming: 7 bases; junction bases outside the gene matches: 17. CDR3 length: 20 residues. The CDR3 DNA follows: TGTGCCAGCAGTTACTCCCAAGCCCGAAAACTAGCGGGAGATGGAAATGAGCAGTTCTTC. Its translation is CASSYSQARKLAGDGNEQFF.

This clone was seen a single time. This chain uses TRBV7-9 with TRBJ2-2; TRBD2 might be the D (8 bases). This CDR3 contains 16 residues. V lost 5 bases to trimming and J lost 7 bases, with 20 bases between them. The germline V gene has CDR1 SEHNR and CDR2 FQNEAQ (reference sequence). CDR3 sequence (DNA): TGTGCCAGCAGCCGAACTAGCGGACAGGACGGCGGGGAGCTGTTTTTT. As protein: CASSRTSGQDGGELFF.

This clone was observed a single time. The rearrangement links TRBV14 to TRBJ1-1; possible D gene TRBD1, 5 bases. CDR1 and CDR2 from the germline V gene are SGHDN and FVKESK. V was clipped by 4 bases and J by 8 bases, with 14 bases between them. The CDR3 is 13 amino acids. The CDR3 sequence is CASSPGTGREAFF. CDR3 DNA: TGTGCCAGCAGCCCCGGGACGGGTCGAGAAGCTTTCTTT.

The chain couples TRBV5-1 to TRBJ1-1, with D possibly matching TRBD1 (5 bases). Germline CDR1 is SGHRS and CDR2 is YFSETQ. The CDR3 has 17 residues. V lost 1 base and J 2 bases, leaving 18 bases between the germline ends. DNA of the CDR3: TGCGCCAGCAGCTTGCAGGGATTCGGTATTGAAAACACTGAAGCTTTCTTT. Translation: CASSLQGFGIENTEAFF.

The gene calls are TRBV7-9 and TRBJ2-5; the match to TRBD1 covers 7 bases. CDR1 and CDR2 from the germline V gene are SEHNR and FQNEAQ (reference sequence). The V and J ends lost 5 bases and 1 base, in that order; junction bases with no gene match: 4. CDR3 length equals 14 residues. DNA for the CDR3: TGTGCCAGCAGCCCTACAGGGGTCCAAGAGACCCAGTACTTC. Protein sequence: CASSPTGVQETQYF.

The chain is built from TRBV3-1 (or the pseudogene TRBV3-2) and TRBJ2-3, with TRBD1 matching 8 bases. CDR1 LGHDT and CDR2 YNNKEL come from the germline V gene (reference sequence). With V trimmed by 3 bases and J by 1 base, 6 bases remained unmatched. The length of the CDR3 is 16 residues. CDR3 nucleotide sequence: TGTGCCAGCAGCCAGGGGACAGGTAAGGGCACAGATACGCAGTATTTT. Translation: CASSQGTGKGTDTQYF.

V usage is TRBV9 and J usage is TRBJ2-3, with a tentative D call TRBD2 (7 bases). The V and J ends lost 0 bases and 2 bases respectively, with 22 bases between them. The length of the CDR3 is 19 residues. Germline V gene sequence: CDR1 SGDLS, CDR2 YYNGEE. CDR3 amino acids: CASSVALISGGGPTDTQYF. CDR3 sequence (DNA): TGTGCCAGCAGCGTAGCTCTGATTAGCGGCGGGGGCCCCACAGATACGCAGTATTTT.